This T cell receptor (beta chain) was captured by sequencing in a study of cytomegalovirus exposure and HLA in healthy donors. The J segment lost 15 bases and the V segment lost 6 bases, leaving 6 bases of the junction unmatched. The CDR3 is 11 amino acids. Germline V CDR1 and CDR2: SNHLY, FYNNEI. The PCR was carried out with 60 Vbeta primers and 13 Jbeta primers. Clones were sequenced by immunoSEQ multiplex PCR, and TCRdb holds only the in-frame ones, with some missing. The sample has roughly 150,000 clones; 65% to 80% are singletons. Source material: PBMCs. The chain carries TRBV2 and TRBJ2-1, with 9 bases lining up with TRBD2. The sequence was collected from a woman in her twenties or thirties in good health and CMV-seronegative. The CDR3 spells CASRAGGDGFF. DNA of the CDR3: TGTGCCAGCAGGGCGGGGGGGGATGGGTTCTTC.